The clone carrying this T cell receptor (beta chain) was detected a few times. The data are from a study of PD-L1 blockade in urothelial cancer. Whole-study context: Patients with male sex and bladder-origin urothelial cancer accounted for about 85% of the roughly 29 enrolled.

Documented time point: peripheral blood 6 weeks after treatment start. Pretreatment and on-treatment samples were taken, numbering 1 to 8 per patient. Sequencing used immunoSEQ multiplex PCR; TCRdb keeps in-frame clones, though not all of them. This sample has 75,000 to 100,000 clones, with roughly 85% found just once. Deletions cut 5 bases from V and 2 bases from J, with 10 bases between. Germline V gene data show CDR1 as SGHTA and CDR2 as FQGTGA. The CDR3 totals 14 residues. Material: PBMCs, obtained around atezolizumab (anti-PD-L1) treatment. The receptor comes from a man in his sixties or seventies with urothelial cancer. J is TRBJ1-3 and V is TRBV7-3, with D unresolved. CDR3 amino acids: CASSAGGTGNTIYF. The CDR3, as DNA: TGTGCCAGCAGCGCCGGAGGAACTGGAAACACCATATATTTT.